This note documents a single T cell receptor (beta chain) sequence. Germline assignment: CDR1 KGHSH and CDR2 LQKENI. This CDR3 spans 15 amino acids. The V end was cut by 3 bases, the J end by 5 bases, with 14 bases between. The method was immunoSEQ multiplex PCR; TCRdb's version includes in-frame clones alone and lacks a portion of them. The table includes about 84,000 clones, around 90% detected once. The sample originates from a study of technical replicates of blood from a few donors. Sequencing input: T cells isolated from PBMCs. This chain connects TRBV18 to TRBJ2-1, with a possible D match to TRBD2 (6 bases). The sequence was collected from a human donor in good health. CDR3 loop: CASSPTGLRDNEQFF. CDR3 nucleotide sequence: TGTGCCAGCTCACCGACGGGACTTCGAGACAATGAGCAGTTCTTC.